This TCR beta chain emerged from a study of type 1 regulatory T cells. The wider study: T-allo10 is a Tr1-enriched, alloantigen-specific CD4 T cell product made in vitro.

T-allo10 cells from the graft donor were described as anergic, host-alloantigen-specific, and alloantigen-specific suppressors. TCRdb re-derived calls from the reads in MiXCR, one entry per CDR3 protein. The repertoire holds 60,000 to 80,000 distinct CDR3 sequences, with approximately 64% as singletons. Of note for this clonotype: Its antigen is unknown.

Sequenced: cultured T cells, either the whole culture or a sorted T cell fraction (not recorded which). Subset: Tr1-enriched cell product generated in vitro against host alloantigens. The sequence was obtained from a human donor in good health.

The CDR3 DNA reads TGCGCCAGCAGCTTGGCGGCGACTAGCGGGACACGCTACGAGCAGTACTTC. It translates to CASSLAATSGTRYEQYF. The chain has TRBV5-1 and TRBJ2-7; TRBD2 matches 11 bases. The V segment lost 0 bases and the J segment 3 bases; nucleotides outside the gene matches: 8. Germline V gives CDR1 SGHRS, CDR2 YFSETQ. CDR3 length equals 17 residues.